Below, one TCR beta chain is given with its context. The PCR made use of 60 Vbeta and 13 Jbeta primers. Profiled with immunoSEQ multiplex PCR; TCRdb holds only in-frame clones, not every one. The sample has tens of thousands of clones; approximately 78% are singletons. This entry belongs to a study of cytomegalovirus exposure and HLA in healthy donors. Whole-study context: For the roughly 370 genotyped donors, around 76% fell within the Caucasian-associated ancestry cluster.

The V end was cut by 4 bases, the J end by 0 bases, with 6 bases between. CDR3 length equals 13 residues. Germline V gene sequence: CDR1 SEHNR, CDR2 FQNEAQ (reference sequence). The chain employs TRBV7-9 and TRBJ1-1; no clear D. The clonotype originates from a woman aged 25 to 39 in good health and CMV-seronegative. Specimen: PBMCs. CDR3 amino acids: CASSSTVNTEAFF. For the CDR3, the DNA is TGTGCCAGCAGCTCTACAGTGAACACTGAAGCTTTCTTT.